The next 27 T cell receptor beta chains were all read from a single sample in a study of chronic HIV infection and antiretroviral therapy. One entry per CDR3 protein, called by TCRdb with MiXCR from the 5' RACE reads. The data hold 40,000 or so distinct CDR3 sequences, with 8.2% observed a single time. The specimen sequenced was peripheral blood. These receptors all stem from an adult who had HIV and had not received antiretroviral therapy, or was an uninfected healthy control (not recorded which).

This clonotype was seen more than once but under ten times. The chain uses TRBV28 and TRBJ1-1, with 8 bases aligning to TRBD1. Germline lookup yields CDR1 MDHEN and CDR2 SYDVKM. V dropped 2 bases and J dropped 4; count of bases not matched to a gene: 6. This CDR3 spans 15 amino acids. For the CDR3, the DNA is TGTGCCAGCAGTTTACTACCGGACAGGGCCACTGAAGCTTTCTTT. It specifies CASSLLPDRATEAFF.

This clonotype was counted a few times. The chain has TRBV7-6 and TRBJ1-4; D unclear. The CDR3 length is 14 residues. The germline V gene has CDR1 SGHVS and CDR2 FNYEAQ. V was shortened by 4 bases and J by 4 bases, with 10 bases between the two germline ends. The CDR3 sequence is CASSSAGINEKLFF. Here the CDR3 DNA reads TGTGCCAGCAGCTCGGCGGGCATTAATGAAAAACTGTTTTTT.

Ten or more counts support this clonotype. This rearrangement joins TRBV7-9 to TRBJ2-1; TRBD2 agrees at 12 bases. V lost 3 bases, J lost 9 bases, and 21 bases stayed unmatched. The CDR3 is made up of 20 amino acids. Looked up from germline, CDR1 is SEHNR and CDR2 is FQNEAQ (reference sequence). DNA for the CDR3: TGTGCCAGCAGCTTCCGTTTTTTGACTAGCGGGAGTTCCCTATCCACTGAGCAGTTCTTC. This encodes CASSFRFLTSGSSLSTEQFF.

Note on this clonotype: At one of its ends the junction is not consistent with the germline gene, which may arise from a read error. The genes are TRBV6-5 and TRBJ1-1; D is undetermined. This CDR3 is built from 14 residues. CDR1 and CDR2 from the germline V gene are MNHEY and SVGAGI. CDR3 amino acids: CASSQGRLNTDAFF. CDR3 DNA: TGTGCCAGCAGTCAAGGACGGCTGAACACTGACGCTTTCTTT.

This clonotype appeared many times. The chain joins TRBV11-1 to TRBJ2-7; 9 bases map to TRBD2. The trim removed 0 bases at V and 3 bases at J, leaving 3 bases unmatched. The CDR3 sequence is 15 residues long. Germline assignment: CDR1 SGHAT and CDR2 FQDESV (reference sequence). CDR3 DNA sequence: TGTGCCAGCAGCTTAGCGACTAGCGGTTTCTACGAGCAGTACTTC. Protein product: CASSLATSGFYEQYF.

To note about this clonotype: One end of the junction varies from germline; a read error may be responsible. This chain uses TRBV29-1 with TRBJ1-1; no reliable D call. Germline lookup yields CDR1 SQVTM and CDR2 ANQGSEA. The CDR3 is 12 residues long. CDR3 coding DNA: TGCAGCGTTAACCGAGCGAACACTGAAACTTTCTTT. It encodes CSVNRANTETFF.

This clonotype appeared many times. CDR3 in DNA: TGTGCCAGCAGGGTATATACCGGGGGGAGCGGGAACACAGATACGCAGTATTTT. Its protein product is CASRVYTGGSGNTDTQYF. The chain uses TRBV28 and TRBJ2-3; TRBD2 matches 7 bases. Per germline, CDR1 MDHEN and CDR2 SYDVKM. There are 18 residues in the CDR3. The V and J ends lost 6 bases and 2 bases, in that order; junction bases with no gene match: 17. Drawing the rest from reference TRBV28 and TRBJ2-3, the complete variable domain is DVKVTQSSRYLVKRTGEKVFLECVQDMDHENMFWYRQDPGLGLRLIYFSYDVKMKEKGDIPEGYSVSREKKERFSLILESASTNQTSMYLCASRVYTGGSGNTDTQYFGPGTRLTVL.

The CDR3 region is CASSAGGRGETQYF. DNA for the CDR3: TGCGCCAGCAGCGCGGGAGGTCGGGGAGAGACCCAGTACTTC. The genes are TRBV10-2 and TRBJ2-5; 8 bases align to TRBD2. The CDR3 consists of 14 residues. Trimming cost V 6 bases and J 4 bases; bases outside gene matches: 7. The V gene's germline CDR1 is WSHSY and CDR2 SAAADI.

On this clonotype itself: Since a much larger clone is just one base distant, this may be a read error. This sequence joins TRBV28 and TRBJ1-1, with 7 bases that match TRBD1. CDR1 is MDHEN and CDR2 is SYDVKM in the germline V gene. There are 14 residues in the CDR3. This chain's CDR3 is CASSPSGQNTETFF. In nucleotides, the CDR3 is TGTGCCAGCAGTCCATCGGGACAGAACACTGAAACTTTCTTT.

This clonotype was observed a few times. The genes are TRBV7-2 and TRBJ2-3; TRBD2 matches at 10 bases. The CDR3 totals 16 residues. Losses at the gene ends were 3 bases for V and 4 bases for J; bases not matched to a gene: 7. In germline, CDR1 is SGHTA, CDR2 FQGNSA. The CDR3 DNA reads TGTGCCAGCAGCTTTAGAGCGGGAGGGAGGGCAGATACGCAGTATTTT. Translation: CASSFRAGGRADTQYF.

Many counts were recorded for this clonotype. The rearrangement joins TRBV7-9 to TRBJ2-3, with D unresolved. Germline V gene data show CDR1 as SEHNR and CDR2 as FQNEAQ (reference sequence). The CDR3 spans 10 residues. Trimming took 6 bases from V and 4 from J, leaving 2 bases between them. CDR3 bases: TGTGCCAGCAGGGCAGATACGCAGTATTTT. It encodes CASRADTQYF.

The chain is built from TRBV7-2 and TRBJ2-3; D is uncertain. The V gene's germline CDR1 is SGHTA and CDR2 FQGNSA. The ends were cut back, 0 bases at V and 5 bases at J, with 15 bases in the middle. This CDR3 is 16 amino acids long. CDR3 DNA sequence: TGTGCCAGCAGCTTAGCGCCCCTAGTGAGGAAAGATACGCAGTATTTT. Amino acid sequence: CASSLAPLVRKDTQYF.

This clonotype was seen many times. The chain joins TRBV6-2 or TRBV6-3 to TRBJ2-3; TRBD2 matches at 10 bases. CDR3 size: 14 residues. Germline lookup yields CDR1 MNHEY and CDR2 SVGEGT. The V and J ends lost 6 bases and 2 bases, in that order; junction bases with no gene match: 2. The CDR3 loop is CASRGLAITDTQYF. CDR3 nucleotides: TGTGCCAGCAGGGGACTAGCGATCACAGATACGCAGTATTTT.

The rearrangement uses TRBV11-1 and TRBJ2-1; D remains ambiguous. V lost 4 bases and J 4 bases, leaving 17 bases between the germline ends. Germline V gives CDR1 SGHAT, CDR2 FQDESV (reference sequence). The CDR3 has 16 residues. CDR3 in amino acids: CASSYSRSSHYNEQFF. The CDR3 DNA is TGTGCCAGCAGCTATAGTAGGAGTTCACATTACAATGAGCAGTTCTTC.

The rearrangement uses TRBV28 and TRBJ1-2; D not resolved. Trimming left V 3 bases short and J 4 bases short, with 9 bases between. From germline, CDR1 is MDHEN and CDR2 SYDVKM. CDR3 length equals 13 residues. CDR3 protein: CASSLHGGYGYTF. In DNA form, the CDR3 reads TGTGCCAGCAGTTTGCACGGAGGCTATGGCTACACCTTC.

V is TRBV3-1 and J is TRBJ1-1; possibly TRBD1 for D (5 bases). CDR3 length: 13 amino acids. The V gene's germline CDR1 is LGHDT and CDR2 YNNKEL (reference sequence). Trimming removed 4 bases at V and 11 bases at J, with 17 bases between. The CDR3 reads CASSPSSLGGAFF. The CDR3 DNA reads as TGTGCCAGCAGCCCCAGTTCCCTGGGGGGGGCTTTCTTT.

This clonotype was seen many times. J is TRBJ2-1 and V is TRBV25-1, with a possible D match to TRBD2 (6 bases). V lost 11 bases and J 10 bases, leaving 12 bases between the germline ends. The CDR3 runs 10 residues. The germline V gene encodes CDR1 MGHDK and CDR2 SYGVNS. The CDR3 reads CARWGDEQFF. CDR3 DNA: TGTGCCCGGTGGGGGGACGAGCAGTTCTTC.

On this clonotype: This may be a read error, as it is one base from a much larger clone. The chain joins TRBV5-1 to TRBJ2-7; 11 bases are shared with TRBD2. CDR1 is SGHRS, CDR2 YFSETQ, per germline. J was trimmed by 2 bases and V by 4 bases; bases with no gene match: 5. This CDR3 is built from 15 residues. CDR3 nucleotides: TGCGCCAGCAGCGCGGTGACTAGCGGGACCTACGAGCAGTACTTC. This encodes CASSAVTSGTYEQYF.

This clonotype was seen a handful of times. The CDR3 region has the DNA TGTGCCAGCAGCCCGGGGGGGGCCGACGAGCAGTACTTC. This encodes CASSPGGADEQYF. The gene calls are TRBV28 and TRBJ2-7, with TRBD2 matching over 8 bases. The CDR3 spans 13 residues. After removal of 6 bases from V and 5 bases from J, the junction contained 6 bases not matched to a gene. In germline, CDR1 is MDHEN, CDR2 SYDVKM.

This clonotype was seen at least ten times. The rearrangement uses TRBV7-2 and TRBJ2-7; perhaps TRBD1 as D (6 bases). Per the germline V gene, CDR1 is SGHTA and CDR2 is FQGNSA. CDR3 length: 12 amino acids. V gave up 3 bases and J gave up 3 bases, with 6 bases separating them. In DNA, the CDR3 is TGTGCCAGCAGCTTGACAGGCTACGAGCAGTACTTC. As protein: CASSLTGYEQYF.

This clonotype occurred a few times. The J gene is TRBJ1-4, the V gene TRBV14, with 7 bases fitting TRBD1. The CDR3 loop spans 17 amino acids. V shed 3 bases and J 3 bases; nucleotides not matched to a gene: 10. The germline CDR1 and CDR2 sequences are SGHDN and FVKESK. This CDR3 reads CASSHEEGARSNEKLFF. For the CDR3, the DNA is TGTGCCAGCAGCCACGAGGAGGGGGCTAGGTCTAATGAAAAACTGTTTTTT.

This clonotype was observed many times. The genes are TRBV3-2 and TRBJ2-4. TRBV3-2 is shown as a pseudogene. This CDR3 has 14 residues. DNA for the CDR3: TGTGCCAGCAGCCACCCCGAGACCCTTGACATTCAGTACTTC. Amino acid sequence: CASSHPETLDIQYF.

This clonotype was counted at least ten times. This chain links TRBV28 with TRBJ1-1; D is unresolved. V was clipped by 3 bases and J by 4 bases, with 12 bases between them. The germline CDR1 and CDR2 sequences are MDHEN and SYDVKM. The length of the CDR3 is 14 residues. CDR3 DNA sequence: TGTGCCAGCAGTTTGCGGCGGGCGGGCACTGAAGCTTTCTTT. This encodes CASSLRRAGTEAFF.

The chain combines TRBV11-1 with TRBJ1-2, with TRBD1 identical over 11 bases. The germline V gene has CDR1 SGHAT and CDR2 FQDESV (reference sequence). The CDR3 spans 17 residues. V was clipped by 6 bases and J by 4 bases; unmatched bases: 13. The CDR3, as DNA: TGTGCCAGCAGTTCGACCCCACCTGGGACAGGGGGCTATGGCTACACCTTC. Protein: CASSSTPPGTGGYGYTF.

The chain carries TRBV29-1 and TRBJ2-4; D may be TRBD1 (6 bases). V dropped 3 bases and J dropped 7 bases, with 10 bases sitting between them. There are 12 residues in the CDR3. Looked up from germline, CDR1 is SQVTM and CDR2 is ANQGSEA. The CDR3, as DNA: TGCAGCGTTGAGGACAGACCCAACATTCAGTACTTC. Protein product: CSVEDRPNIQYF.

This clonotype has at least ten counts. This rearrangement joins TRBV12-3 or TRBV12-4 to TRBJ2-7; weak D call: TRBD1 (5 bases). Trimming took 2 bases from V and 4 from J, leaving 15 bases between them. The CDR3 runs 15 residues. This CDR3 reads CASSLNEGVVYEQYF. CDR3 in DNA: TGTGCCAGCAGTTTAAATGAAGGGGTAGTTTACGAGCAGTACTTC.

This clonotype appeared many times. CDR3 bases: TGCGCCAGCTGGACAGGGATGGAAGAGACCCAGTACTTC. It encodes CASWTGMEETQYF. V is TRBV10-2 and J is TRBJ2-5; 8 bases line up with TRBD1. This CDR3 spans 13 amino acids. Trimming took 8 bases from V and 3 from J; bases not matched to a gene: 5. Germline V gene lookup returns CDR1 WSHSY and CDR2 SAAADI.